This T cell receptor beta chain stems from a study of blood T cell repertoires in COVID-19. Germline-derived CDR1 and CDR2 are SEHNR and FQNEAQ (reference sequence). The CDR3 runs 12 residues. The ends lost 4 bases at V and 7 bases at J; junction bases unmatched: 3. TCRdb's table, derived via immunoSEQ multiplex PCR, lists solely in-frame clones and lacks some. The table lists under 250,000 clones, about four fifths of them singletons. This sequence originates from a man aged 50 or older with active or convalescent COVID-19. The specimen was peripheral blood. The chain carries TRBV7-9 and TRBJ1-1, with TRBD1 matching over 7 bases. The CDR3 sequence: CASSWGQFEAFF. The DNA for the CDR3 is TGTGCCAGCAGCTGGGGACAGTTTGAAGCTTTCTTT.